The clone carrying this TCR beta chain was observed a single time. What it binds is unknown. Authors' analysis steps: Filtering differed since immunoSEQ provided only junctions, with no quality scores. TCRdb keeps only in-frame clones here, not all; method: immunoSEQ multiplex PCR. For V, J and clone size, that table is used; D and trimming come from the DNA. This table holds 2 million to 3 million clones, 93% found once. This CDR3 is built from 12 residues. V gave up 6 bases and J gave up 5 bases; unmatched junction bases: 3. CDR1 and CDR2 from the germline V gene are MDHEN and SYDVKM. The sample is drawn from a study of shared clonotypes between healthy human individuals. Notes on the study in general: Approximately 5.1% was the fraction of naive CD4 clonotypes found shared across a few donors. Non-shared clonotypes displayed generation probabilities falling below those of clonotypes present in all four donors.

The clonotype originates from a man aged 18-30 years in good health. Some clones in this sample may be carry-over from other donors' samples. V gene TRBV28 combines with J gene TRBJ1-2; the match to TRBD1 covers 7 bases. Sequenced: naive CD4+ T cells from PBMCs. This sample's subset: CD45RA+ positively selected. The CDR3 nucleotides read TGTGCCAGCAGAGCGACAGGGTATGGCTACACCTTC. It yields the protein CASRATGYGYTF.